The present entry profiles one T cell receptor (beta chain) with its context. Sequencing used immunoSEQ v3.0 at survey level. Sequencing efforts were directed toward about 40,000-50,000 T-cell genomes per sample. The assay was immunoSEQ multiplex PCR, and TCRdb's table has in-frame clones only and misses some. Counted here are around 25,000 clones, 88% occurring once; the ten biggest clones make up approximately 5%. This sample was taken from a study of long-term antiretroviral therapy in people with HIV. The sequence came from a young man with HIV. The specimen comprised unsorted PBMCs, sampled about 4.3 years after starting antiretroviral therapy.

This CDR3 reads CASSLGTGYEQYF. The DNA of the CDR3 is TGTGCCAGCAGTTTAGGTACCGGCTACGAGCAGTACTTC. The chain carries TRBV28 and TRBJ2-7; D is unclear. Germline CDR1 and CDR2: MDHEN and SYDVKM. CDR3 length equals 13 residues. V lost 2 bases to trimming and J lost 3 bases, with 8 bases between them. The full variable domain, its missing parts supplied by reference TRBV28 and TRBJ2-7, is DVKVTQSSRYLVKRTGEKVFLECVQDMDHENMFWYRQDPGLGLRLIYFSYDVKMKEKGDIPEGYSVSREKKERFSLILESASTNQTSMYLCASSLGTGYEQYFGPGTRLTVT.